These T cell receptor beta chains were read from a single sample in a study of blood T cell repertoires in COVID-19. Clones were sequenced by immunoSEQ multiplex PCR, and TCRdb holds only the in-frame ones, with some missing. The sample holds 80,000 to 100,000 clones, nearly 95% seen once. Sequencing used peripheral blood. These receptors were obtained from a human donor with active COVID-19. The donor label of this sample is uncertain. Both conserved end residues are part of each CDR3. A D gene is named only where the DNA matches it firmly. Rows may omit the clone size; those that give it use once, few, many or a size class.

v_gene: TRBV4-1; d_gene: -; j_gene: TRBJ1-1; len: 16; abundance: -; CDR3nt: TGCGCCAGCACCAACCTCGTGAACAGATTGAACACTGAAGCTTTCTTT; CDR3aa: CASTNLVNRLNTEAFF
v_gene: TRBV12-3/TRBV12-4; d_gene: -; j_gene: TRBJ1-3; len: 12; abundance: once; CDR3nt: TGTGCCAGCAGTTCCTTACGGTTAAACATATATTTT; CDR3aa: CASSSLRLNIYF
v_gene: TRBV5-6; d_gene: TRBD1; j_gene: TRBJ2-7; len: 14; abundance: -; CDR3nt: TGTGCCAGCAAAGTAGGACAGGGCACCTACGAGCAGTACTTC; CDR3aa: CASKVGQGTYEQYF
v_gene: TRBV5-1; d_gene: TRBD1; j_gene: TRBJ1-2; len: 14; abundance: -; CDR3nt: TGCGCCAGCAGCCCCGGGACAGGGAACTATGGCTACACCTTC; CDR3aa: CASSPGTGNYGYTF
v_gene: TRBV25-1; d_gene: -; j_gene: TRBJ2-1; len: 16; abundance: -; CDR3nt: TGTGCCAGCCGGAGGACCGCGCTCGGCTCCTACAATGAGCAGTTCTTC; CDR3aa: CASRRTALGSYNEQFF
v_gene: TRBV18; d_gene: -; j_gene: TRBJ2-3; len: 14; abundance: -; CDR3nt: TGTGCCAGCTCACTCCGGACAAGCACAGATACGCAGTATTTT; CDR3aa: CASSLRTSTDTQYF
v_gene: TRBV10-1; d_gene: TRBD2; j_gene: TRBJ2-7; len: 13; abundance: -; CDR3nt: TGCGCCAGCAGTTCGGGAGGGCCCGGCGAGCAGTACTTC; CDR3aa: CASSSGGPGEQYF
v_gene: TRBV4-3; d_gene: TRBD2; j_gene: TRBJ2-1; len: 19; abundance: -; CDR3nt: TGCGCCAGCAGCCCCGCCGTGGCGGGAGGGCCGATATCATTAAATGAGCAGTTCTTC; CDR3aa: CASSPAVAGGPISLNEQFF
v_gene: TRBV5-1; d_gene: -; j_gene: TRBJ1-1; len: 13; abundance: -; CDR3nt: TGCGCCAGCAGCTTGGGCGGGGGCACTGAAGCTTTCTTT; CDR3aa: CASSLGGGTEAFF
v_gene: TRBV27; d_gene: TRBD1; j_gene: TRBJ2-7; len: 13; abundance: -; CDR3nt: TGTGCCAGCAGTTCCGGACAGGGCTACGAGCAGTACTTC; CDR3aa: CASSSGQGYEQYF
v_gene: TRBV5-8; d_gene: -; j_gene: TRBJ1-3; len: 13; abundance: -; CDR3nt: TGTGCCAGCAGCTTGGCCGGAGTAAACACCATATATTTT; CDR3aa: CASSLAGVNTIYF
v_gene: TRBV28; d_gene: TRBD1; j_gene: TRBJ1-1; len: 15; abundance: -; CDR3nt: TGTGCCAGCAGTTACCCCCAGGGGGCCGGAACTGAAGCTTTCTTT; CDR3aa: CASSYPQGAGTEAFF
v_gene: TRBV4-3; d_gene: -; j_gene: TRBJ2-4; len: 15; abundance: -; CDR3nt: TGCGCCAGCAGCCAAGGACACCTACAACTCAACATTCAGTACTTC; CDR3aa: CASSQGHLQLNIQYF
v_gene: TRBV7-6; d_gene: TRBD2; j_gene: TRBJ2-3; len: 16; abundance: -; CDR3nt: TGTGCCAGCAGCCGTATTCTAGCGGGGGGTACAGATACGCAGTATTTT; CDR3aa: CASSRILAGGTDTQYF
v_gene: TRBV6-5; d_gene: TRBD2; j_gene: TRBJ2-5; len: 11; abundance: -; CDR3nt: TGTGTTAGCGGGAGGGGTGAGACCCAGTACTTC; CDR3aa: CVSGRGETQYF
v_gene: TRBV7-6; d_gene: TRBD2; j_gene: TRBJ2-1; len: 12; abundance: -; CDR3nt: TGTGCCAGCAGCTCGGGACTAGCGGGGCAGTTCTTC; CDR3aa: CASSSGLAGQFF
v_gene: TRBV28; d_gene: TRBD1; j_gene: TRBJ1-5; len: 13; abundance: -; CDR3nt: TGTGCCAGCAGCCAGGGGGGCAATCAGCCCCAGCATTTT; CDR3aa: CASSQGGNQPQHF
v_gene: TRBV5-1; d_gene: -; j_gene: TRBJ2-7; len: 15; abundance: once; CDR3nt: TGCGCCAGCAGCTACGACCCCGGGAGCTCCTACGAGCAGTACTTC; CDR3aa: CASSYDPGSSYEQYF
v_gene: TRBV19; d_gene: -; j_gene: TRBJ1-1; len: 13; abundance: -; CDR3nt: TGTGCCAGTAGTAACCGGGACTCCCGCAAAGCTTTCTTT; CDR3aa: CASSNRDSRKAFF
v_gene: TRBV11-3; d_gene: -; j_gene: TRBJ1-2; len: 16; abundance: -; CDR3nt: TGTGCCAGCAGCTTACGTGGACAAGGCGATAACTATGGCTACACCTTC; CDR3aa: CASSLRGQGDNYGYTF
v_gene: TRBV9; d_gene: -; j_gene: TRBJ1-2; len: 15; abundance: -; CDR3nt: TGTGCCAGCAGCGCGGGGGAGTATGGACCTTATGGCTACACCTTC; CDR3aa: CASSAGEYGPYGYTF
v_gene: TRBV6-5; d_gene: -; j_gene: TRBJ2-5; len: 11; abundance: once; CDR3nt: TGTGCCAGCACCTCTACAGGGACCCAGTACTTC; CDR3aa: CASTSTGTQYF
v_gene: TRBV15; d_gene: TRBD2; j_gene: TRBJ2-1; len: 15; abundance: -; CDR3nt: TGTGCCACCAGCCGAAAGCGGGAGGGTTGGGATGAGCAGTTCTTC; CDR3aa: CATSRKREGWDEQFF
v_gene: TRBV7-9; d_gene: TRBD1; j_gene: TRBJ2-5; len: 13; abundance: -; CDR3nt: TGTGCCATCCCGGGACAGTGGACAGAGACCCAGTACTTC; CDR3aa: CAIPGQWTETQYF
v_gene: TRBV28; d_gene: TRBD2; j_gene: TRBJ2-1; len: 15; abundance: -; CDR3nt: TGTGCCAGCAGTTTACTAGCGGGAGGGATCAATGAGCAGTTCTTC; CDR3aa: CASSLLAGGINEQFF
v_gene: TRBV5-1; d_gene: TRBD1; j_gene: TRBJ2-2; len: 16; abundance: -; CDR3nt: TGCGCCAGCAGCCTCGGACAGGGGGATGTATCCGGGGAGCTGTTTTTT; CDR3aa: CASSLGQGDVSGELFF
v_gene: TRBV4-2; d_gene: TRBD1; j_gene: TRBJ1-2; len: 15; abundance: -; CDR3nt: TGTGCCAGCAGCCAGGCCGGACAGGTCGTCGATGGCTACACCTTC; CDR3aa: CASSQAGQVVDGYTF
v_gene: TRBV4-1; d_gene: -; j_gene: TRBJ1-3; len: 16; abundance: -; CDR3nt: TGCGCCAGCAGCCCCGAGGCGGTTAGCTCTGGAAACACCATATATTTT; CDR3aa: CASSPEAVSSGNTIYF
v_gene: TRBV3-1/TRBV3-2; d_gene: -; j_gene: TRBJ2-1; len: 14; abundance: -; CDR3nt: TGTGCCAGCAGCCAAGAGAGGCAGACCAATGAGCAGTTCTTC; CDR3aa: CASSQERQTNEQFF
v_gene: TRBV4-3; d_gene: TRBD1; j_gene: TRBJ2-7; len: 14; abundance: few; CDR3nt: TGCGCCAGCAGCCACGGGACAGGGAGCTACGAGCAGTACTTC; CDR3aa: CASSHGTGSYEQYF
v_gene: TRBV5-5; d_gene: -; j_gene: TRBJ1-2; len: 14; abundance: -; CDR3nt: TGTGCCAGCAGCTTGGCCTTCAGTGGTGAAGGCTACACCTTC; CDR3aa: CASSLAFSGEGYTF
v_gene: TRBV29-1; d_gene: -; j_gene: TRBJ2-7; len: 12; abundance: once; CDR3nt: TGCAGCGTTGATACACTACGGGGCGAGCAGTACTTC; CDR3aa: CSVDTLRGEQYF
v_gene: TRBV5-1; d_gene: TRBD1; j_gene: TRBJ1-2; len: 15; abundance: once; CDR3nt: TGCGCCAGCAGCTTGGCCGGACAGGGGTCGGGCGGCTACACCTTC; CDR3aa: CASSLAGQGSGGYTF
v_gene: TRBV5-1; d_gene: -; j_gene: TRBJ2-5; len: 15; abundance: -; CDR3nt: TGCGCCAGCGTTCTTGACAGCCGATACCAAGAGACCCAGTACTTC; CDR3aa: CASVLDSRYQETQYF
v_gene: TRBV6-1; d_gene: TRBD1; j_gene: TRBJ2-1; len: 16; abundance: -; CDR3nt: TGTGCCAGCAGTGACCCGGGACAGCCAAAGTACAATGAGCAGTTCTTC; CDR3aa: CASSDPGQPKYNEQFF
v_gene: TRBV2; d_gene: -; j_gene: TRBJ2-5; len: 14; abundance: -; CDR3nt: TGTGCCAGCAGTGAACAGGGCCTACTGGAGACCCAGTACTTC; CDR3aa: CASSEQGLLETQYF
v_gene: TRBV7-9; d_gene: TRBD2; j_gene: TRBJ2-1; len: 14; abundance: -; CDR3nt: TGTGCCAGCAGCCAAACCGGGACTAGCAATGAGCAGTTCTTC; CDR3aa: CASSQTGTSNEQFF
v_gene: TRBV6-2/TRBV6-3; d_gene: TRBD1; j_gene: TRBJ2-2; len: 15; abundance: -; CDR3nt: TGTGCCAGCAGCCCCGGACAGGCGAACACCGGGGAGCTGTTTTTT; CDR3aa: CASSPGQANTGELFF
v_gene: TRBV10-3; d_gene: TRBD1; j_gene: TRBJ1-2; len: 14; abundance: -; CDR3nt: TGTGCCATCAGCAAAGGACAGGGAACGAATGGCTACACCTTC; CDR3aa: CAISKGQGTNGYTF
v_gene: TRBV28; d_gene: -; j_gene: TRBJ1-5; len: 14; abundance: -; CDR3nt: TGTGCCAGCAGTTTTGGAGGAACCAATCAGCCCCAGCATTTT; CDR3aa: CASSFGGTNQPQHF
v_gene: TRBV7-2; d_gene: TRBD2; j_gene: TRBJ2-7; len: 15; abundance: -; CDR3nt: TGTGCCAGCAGCTTGACCTCTAGCGGATCCTACGAGCAGTACTTC; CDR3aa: CASSLTSSGSYEQYF
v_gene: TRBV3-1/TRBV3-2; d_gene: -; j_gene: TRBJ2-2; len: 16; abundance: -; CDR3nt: TGTGCCAGCAGCCAACTTGTTATAGGGGGCACCGGGGAGCTGTTTTTT; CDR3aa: CASSQLVIGGTGELFF
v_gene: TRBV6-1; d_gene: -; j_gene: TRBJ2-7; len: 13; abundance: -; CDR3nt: TGTGCCAGCAGTGAAGCCGGGGATGGCGAGCAGTACTTC; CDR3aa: CASSEAGDGEQYF